This T cell receptor beta chain was recovered during a study of OX40 agonist ivuxolimab in advanced cancers. Study context: Patients in the trial were receiving intravenous ivuxolimab every 2 weeks, at doses of 0.01 to 10 mg/kg. From roughly 23 to 90 years was the age range, with a mean of approximately 63 years, and around 83% were male. A history of anti-PD-1, anti-PD-L1 or anti-CTLA-4 therapy was acceptable, and approximately 41% had some.

Sequenced by immunoSEQ multiplex PCR; TCRdb stores in-frame clones only, minus some. The sample records about 48,000 clones, approximately 88% being singletons. General study findings and limits: Among T cells, CD8+ cells averaged more expanded clones than CD4+ cells.

Germline CDR1 reads SGHVT; CDR2 reads SQSDAQ. The CDR3 has 13 amino acids. The V gene lost 5 bases and the J gene lost 4 bases, with 10 bases spanning the gap. For this clone: Its specificity is not known.

The sequence was collected from an adult with an advanced solid tumor such as melanoma, head and neck, liver or kidney cancer. The source material was CD4+ or CD8+ T cells sorted from blood, sampled in a trial of the OX40 agonist ivuxolimab. The chain joins TRBV7-4 to TRBJ2-3; possibly TRBD1 or TRBD2 for D (6 bases each). The CDR3 protein is CASSPRGPDTQYF. In DNA, the CDR3 is TGTGCCAGCAGCCCTCGGGGGCCAGATACGCAGTATTTT.